Presented here are 28 T cell receptor beta chains from one specimen sequenced in a study of CD8 T cells in ankylosing spondylitis. One entry per CDR3 protein, called by TCRdb with MiXCR from the 5' RACE reads. The profile shows 110,000 to 150,000 distinct CDR3 sequences, 8% to 9% of them singletons. Sequenced input: synovial fluid, either unsorted or a sorted T cell fraction (not recorded which). The receptors were sampled from a male donor with ankylosing spondylitis.

This clonotype was seen only a few times. The chain combines TRBV6-6 with TRBJ1-5, with D unclear. V was shortened by 5 bases and J by 6 bases, with 11 bases between the two germline ends. The length of the CDR3 is 13 residues. Germline V gene sequence: CDR1 MNHNY, CDR2 SVGAGI (reference sequence). CDR3 nucleotides: TGTGCCAGCAGTGTTAGTCGGGGTCAGCCCCAGCATTTT. This sequence encodes CASSVSRGQPQHF.

This clonotype showed up just a few times. This sequence joins TRBV6-2 or TRBV6-3 and TRBJ2-5, with D possibly matching TRBD1 (5 bases). This CDR3 comprises 14 residues. Germline V gene lookup returns CDR1 MNHEY and CDR2 SVGEGT. V was clipped by 2 bases and J by 5 bases, with 12 bases between them. The chain's CDR3 is CASSYPWGGETQYF. The CDR3 bases are TGTGCCAGCAGTTACCCATGGGGCGGTGAGACCCAGTACTTC.

The sample holds many counts of this clonotype. The chain recombines TRBV20-1 with TRBJ2-5, with 14 bases fitting TRBD2. This CDR3 region has 18 residues. The J segment lost 5 bases and the V segment lost 0 bases, leaving 11 bases of the junction unmatched. Germline V gives CDR1 DFQATT, CDR2 SNEGSKA (reference sequence). The CDR3 is CSARENRLAGGPSETQYF. DNA for the CDR3: TGCAGTGCTAGAGAAAACAGACTAGCGGGAGGGCCGAGTGAGACCCAGTACTTC.

This clonotype occurred many times. The chain employs TRBV4-2 and TRBJ2-1; no firm D call. Germline values: CDR1 LGHNA, CDR2 YNFKEQ. V gave up 2 bases and J gave up 2 bases, with 16 bases separating them. This CDR3 is built from 17 residues. Here the CDR3 reads CASSQRISTGAYNEQFF. CDR3 sequence (DNA): TGTGCCAGCAGCCAACGAATATCGACTGGCGCCTACAATGAGCAGTTCTTC.

There are a few counts of this clonotype. In nucleotides, the CDR3 is TGTGCCAGCAGCTTAGCAACCACTGAAGCTTTCTTT. Translating gives CASSLATTEAFF. V gene TRBV7-2 combines with J gene TRBJ1-1; D unresolved. The length of the CDR3 is 12 residues. Trimming shortened V by 0 bases and J by 4 bases, and 3 bases separated the two germline ends. Germline V CDR1 and CDR2: SGHTA, FQGNSA.

V gene TRBV6-2 or TRBV6-3 combines with J gene TRBJ2-7; D is possibly TRBD1 or TRBD2 (5 bases each). This CDR3 is built from 17 residues. Germline V lookup: CDR1 MNHEY, CDR2 SVGEGT. Trimming removed 8 bases at V and 2 bases at J, with 25 bases between. CDR3 protein: CASGFTIHLRETYEQYF. CDR3 sequence (DNA): TGTGCCAGCGGTTTTACCATTCACCTCAGGGAGACCTACGAGCAGTACTTC.

This clonotype was seen only a few times. This sequence joins TRBV2 and TRBJ2-3, with D maybe TRBD1 (5 bases). This CDR3 spans 13 amino acids. CDR1 and CDR2 from the germline V gene are SNHLY and FYNNEI. V gave up 1 base and J gave up 6 bases, with 8 bases separating them. CDR3 DNA: TGTGCCAGCAGTGAAGTTCAGGGCGATACGCAGTATTTT. This translates into CASSEVQGDTQYF.

This clonotype was recorded a few times. This chain connects TRBV20-1 to TRBJ2-5; possible D gene TRBD2, 6 bases. CDR3 size: 14 residues. V was shortened by 6 bases and J by 5 bases, with 19 bases between the two germline ends. Per germline, CDR1 DFQATT and CDR2 SNEGSKA (reference sequence). CDR3 region: CSAGGQGLLETQYF. As DNA, the CDR3 is TGCAGTGCAGGCGGCCAGGGACTTTTGGAGACCCAGTACTTC.

This clonotype has ten or more counts. V is TRBV7-2 and J is TRBJ1-5; D is perhaps TRBD1 (5 bases). The V and J ends lost 0 bases and 5 bases respectively, with 20 bases between them. Germline CDR1 SGHTA, CDR2 FQGNSA. The CDR3 has 18 amino acids. CDR3 in amino acids: CASSLARQGQFPYQPQHF. Written as DNA, the CDR3 is TGTGCCAGCAGCTTAGCGAGGCAGGGTCAATTCCCCTATCAGCCCCAGCATTTT.

There are a few counts of this clonotype. The chain recombines TRBV20-1 with TRBJ2-1, with 12 bases identical to TRBD2. The length of the CDR3 is 15 residues. Unmatched junction bases numbered 3, after V lost 3 bases and J lost 3 bases. CDR1 DFQATT and CDR2 SNEGSKA come from the germline V gene (reference sequence). The CDR3 coding sequence is TGCAGTGCTAGGCCTAGCGGGAGGGGCTACAATGAGCAGTTCTTC. Residues: CSARPSGRGYNEQFF.

The sample holds a few counts of this clonotype. The chain is built from TRBV28 and TRBJ1-1, with unresolved D. Looked up from germline, CDR1 is MDHEN and CDR2 is SYDVKM. V lost 6 bases and J 2 bases, leaving 10 bases between the germline ends. The CDR3 contains 13 residues. Here the CDR3 DNA reads TGTGCCAGCAGCAGATACGGAAACACTGAAGCTTTCTTT. It codes for CASSRYGNTEAFF.

This clonotype was recorded at least ten times. The chain is built from TRBV11-2 and TRBJ1-2; D unclear. Germline lookup yields CDR1 SGHAT and CDR2 FQNNGV. The germline V and J ends were trimmed by 2 bases and 7 bases, with 8 bases remaining between them. This CDR3 is 12 amino acids long. CDR3 region: CASSLPLGGYTF. The CDR3 nucleotides read TGTGCCAGCAGCTTACCTTTAGGTGGCTACACCTTC.

The chain employs TRBV14 and TRBJ1-1; weak D call: TRBD1 (5 bases). V was cut by 1 base and J by 1 base, with 10 bases left in between. Per the germline V gene, CDR1 is SGHDN and CDR2 is FVKESK. CDR3 length: 15 amino acids. The CDR3: CASSQGLGRNTEAFF. The CDR3 bases are TGTGCCAGCAGCCAAGGGCTGGGGCGGAACACTGAAGCTTTCTTT.

This clonotype has only a few counts. The chain is built from TRBV12-3 or TRBV12-4 and TRBJ2-3, with 9 bases that match TRBD2. CDR3 length: 15 amino acids. V was clipped by 1 base and J by 5 bases; unmatched bases: 4. CDR3 protein: CASSLVAGVVDTQYF. In nucleotides, the CDR3 is TGTGCCAGCAGTTTAGTAGCGGGAGTTGTAGATACGCAGTATTTT.

This clonotype was found many times. This chain uses TRBV5-6 with TRBJ2-7, with a tentative D call TRBD2 (7 bases). Looked up from germline, CDR1 is SGHDT and CDR2 is YYEEEE. The CDR3 contains 14 residues. V was shortened by 0 bases and J by 7 bases, with 14 bases between the two germline ends. In DNA, the CDR3 is TGTGCCAGCAGCTTGGGGACAGCGGGAAGTGAGCAGTACTTC. It codes for CASSLGTAGSEQYF.

The V call is TRBV4-1, the J call TRBJ2-2, with TRBD1 identical over 10 bases. Germline V gene lookup returns CDR1 MGHRA and CDR2 YSYEKL. CDR3 length: 15 residues. With 4 bases clipped from V and 4 bases from J, the junction kept 3 bases outside the gene matches. DNA of the CDR3: TGCGCCAGCAGCCCACGGACAGGGGGCACCGGGGAGCTGTTTTTT. Protein sequence: CASSPRTGGTGELFF.

The V call is TRBV29-1, the J call TRBJ2-5; D is possibly TRBD1 (5 bases). Germline assignment: CDR1 SQVTM and CDR2 ANQGSEA. V lost 1 base and J lost 4, with 10 bases in between. The CDR3 spans 13 residues. The CDR3 sequence is CSVEGWGGETQYF. In nucleotides, the CDR3 is TGCAGCGTTGAAGGGTGGGGCGGAGAGACCCAGTACTTC.

This chain joins TRBV12-3 or TRBV12-4 and TRBJ2-7, with D possibly being TRBD2 (5 bases). CDR3 size: 17 residues. The chain's CDR3 is CTFSFIRSSRVPYEQYF. CDR3 sequence (DNA): TGTACCTTCAGTTTTATAAGGAGCTCGAGGGTCCCCTACGAGCAGTACTTC.

J is TRBJ1-5 and V is TRBV9, with D uncertain. The V and J ends lost 0 bases and 2 bases respectively, with 12 bases between them. From germline, CDR1 is SGDLS and CDR2 YYNGEE. There are 16 residues in the CDR3. CDR3 DNA: TGTGCCAGCAGCGTAGGGTATGGGGAGGGCAATCAGCCCCAGCATTTT. It yields the protein CASSVGYGEGNQPQHF.

This clonotype was seen at least ten times. The V gene is TRBV4-3, the J gene TRBJ1-1; D is ambiguous. The CDR3 is made up of 15 amino acids. The V end lost 1 base, the J end lost 3 bases, and 12 bases lay between the germline ends. CDR1 LGHNA and CDR2 YSLEER come from the germline V gene. The CDR3 sequence: CASSQVDGAHTEAFF. The CDR3 bases are TGCGCCAGCAGCCAAGTCGACGGCGCCCACACTGAAGCTTTCTTT.

This clonotype came up many times. This chain uses TRBV6-2 or TRBV6-3 with TRBJ2-1; D is uncertain. From germline, CDR1 is MNHEY and CDR2 SVGEGT. CDR3 length: 14 residues. Trimming took 9 bases from V and 0 from J, leaving 12 bases between them. The CDR3 DNA follows: TGTGCCAGTGGACGTCGGAGCTCCTACAATGAGCAGTTCTTC. Its protein product is CASGRRSSYNEQFF.

In its sample, this clonotype ranks as medium-sized (0.01 to 0.1%). This sequence joins TRBV4-3 and TRBJ1-2; a weak D match, TRBD1 (5 bases). The length of the CDR3 is 15 residues. Germline V CDR1 and CDR2: LGHNA, YSLEER. V was trimmed by 0 bases and J by 8 bases, leaving 16 bases between them. The CDR3 sequence is CASSQDPQGDGGYTF. The CDR3 coding sequence is TGCGCCAGCAGCCAAGATCCCCAGGGAGACGGAGGCTACACCTTC.

At least ten counts were recorded for this clonotype. The chain links TRBV5-8 to TRBJ1-4; TRBD1 agrees at 8 bases. CDR1 and CDR2 (germline): SGHTS, YDEGEE. J gave up 5 bases and V 3 bases, and 9 bases lay outside the gene matches. CDR3 length: 16 residues. The CDR3 is CASSSAPGGGNEKLFF. The DNA of the CDR3 is TGTGCCAGCAGCTCGGCCCCAGGGGGCGGAAATGAAAAACTGTTTTTT.

In its sample, this clonotype was seen many times. This chain connects TRBV2 to TRBJ2-3; D possibly corresponds to TRBD1 (6 bases). V was cut by 7 bases and J by 0 bases, with 11 bases left in between. The V gene's germline CDR1 is SNHLY and CDR2 FYNNEI. The length of the CDR3 is 14 residues. CDR3 region: CASTRTASTDTQYF. The CDR3 DNA reads as TGTGCCAGCACCAGGACAGCTAGCACAGATACGCAGTATTTT.

This clonotype was found many times. The genes are TRBV5-1 and TRBJ1-2; the D is unclear. V was trimmed by 4 bases and J by 4 bases, leaving 11 bases between them. Germline assignment: CDR1 SGHRS and CDR2 YFSETQ. The CDR3 spans 13 residues. The CDR3 DNA is TGCGCCAGCAGCGCCGGCAGCACCTATGGCTACACCTTC. Encoded protein: CASSAGSTYGYTF.

This clonotype has only a few counts. J is TRBJ1-4 and V is TRBV9; D not resolved. The CDR3 runs 17 residues. Germline CDR1 SGDLS, CDR2 YYNGEE. With 3 bases removed from V and 2 bases from J, the gap between germline ends came to 17 bases. CDR3 region: CASSGRLGPGTNEKLFF. The CDR3 region has the DNA TGTGCCAGCAGCGGCCGATTGGGCCCGGGGACTAATGAAAAACTGTTTTTT.

This clonotype was counted many times. The chain uses TRBV7-2 and TRBJ2-1; D is undetermined. V lost 5 bases and J 9 bases, leaving 14 bases between the germline ends. The length of the CDR3 is 13 residues. Looked up from germline, CDR1 is SGHTA and CDR2 is FQGNSA. Here the CDR3 reads CASSLLPEGEQFF. In DNA form, the CDR3 reads TGTGCCAGCAGCCTACTGCCCGAAGGTGAGCAGTTCTTC.

This clonotype was found many times. The rearrangement links TRBV7-8 to TRBJ2-7; D is perhaps TRBD1 (6 bases). The CDR3 contains 15 residues. V lost 5 bases, J lost 1 base, and 15 bases lay in between. Germline V gene data show CDR1 as SGHVS and CDR2 as FQNEAQ. CDR3 DNA sequence: TGTGCCAGCAGCACCCACAGGGTAACTTCCTACGAGCAGTACTTC. It yields the protein CASSTHRVTSYEQYF.